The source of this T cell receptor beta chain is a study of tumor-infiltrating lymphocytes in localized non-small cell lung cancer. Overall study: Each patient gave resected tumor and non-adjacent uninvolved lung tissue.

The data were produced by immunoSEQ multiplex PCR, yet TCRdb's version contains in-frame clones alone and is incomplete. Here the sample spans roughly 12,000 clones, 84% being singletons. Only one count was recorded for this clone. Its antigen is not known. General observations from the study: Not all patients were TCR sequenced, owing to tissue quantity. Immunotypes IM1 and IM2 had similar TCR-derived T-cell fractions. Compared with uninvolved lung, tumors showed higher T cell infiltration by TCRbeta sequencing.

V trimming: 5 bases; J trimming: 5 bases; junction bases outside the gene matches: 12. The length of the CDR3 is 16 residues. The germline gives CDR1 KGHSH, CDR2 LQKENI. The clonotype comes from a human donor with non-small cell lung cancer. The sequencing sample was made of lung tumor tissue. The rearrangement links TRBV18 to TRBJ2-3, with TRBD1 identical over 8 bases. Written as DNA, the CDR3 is TGTGCCAGCTCATCAAATTTTGGACAGGGTCAAGATACGCAGTATTTT. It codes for CASSSNFGQGQDTQYF.